This T cell receptor (beta chain) is from a study of T cells in Graves' hyperthyroidism and ophthalmopathy. Findings and limits, study-wide: A 13 V-J signature model discriminated ophthalmopathy versus stable hyperthyroidism.

Trimming removed 2 bases at V and 8 bases at J, with 11 bases between. Germline V gene data show CDR1 as SGHRS and CDR2 as YFSETQ. The CDR3 is 14 residues long. Newly diagnosed hyperthyroidism patients aged 18 to 65 years had disease lasting under 2 months. Amplified regions were TCR beta CDR3 sequences from RNA transcripts. The TCR CDR3 was amplified in a first-round RT-PCR using the HTBI primer set. TCRdb passed the multiplex PCR reads through MiXCR, listing each CDR3 protein once. The sample records about 350,000 distinct CDR3 sequences, 11% to 15% being singletons. Concerning this clonotype itself: The antigen is not known.

The TCR comes from a woman aged 25 to 39 with Graves' hyperthyroidism. The sample comprised blood. The chain uses TRBV5-1 and TRBJ2-6; no clear D. The CDR3 is CASSFDIGPNVLTF. The DNA for the CDR3 is TGCGCCAGCAGCTTTGATATCGGTCCCAACGTCCTGACTTTC. Full variable domain (outside the CDR3, taken from reference TRBV5-1 and TRBJ2-6): KAGVTQTPRYLIKTRGQQVTLSCSPISGHRSVSWYQQTPGQGLQFLFEYFSETQRNKGNFPGRFSGRQFSNSRSEMNVSTLELGDSALYLCASSFDIGPNVLTFGAGSRLTVL.